Following are 20 T cell receptor beta chains from one sample sequenced in a study of T cell repertoires in cytomegalovirus infection (dated by TCRdb to about 2019). The sequencer listed for this sample is Illumina HiSeq 1500. The public reads were run again by TCRdb, first through fastp at Q25 and then through MiXCR, and only productive beta chains were kept. Every CDR3 protein is listed once, alongside the most common genes and DNA of its rows. The sample contains approximately 500,000 distinct CDR3 sequences, about 30% of them found a single time. The top ten hold about 12% of the sample. The sequenced sample consisted of PBMCs. The source is a human donor in good health (CMV status not recorded). Some clones in this sample may be carry-over from other donors' samples.

This clonotype was seen at least ten times. The V gene is TRBV7-8, the J gene TRBJ2-2; unclear D gene. The CDR3 totals 13 residues. With 1 base removed from V and 5 bases from J, the gap between germline ends came to 5 bases. CDR1 SGHVS and CDR2 FQNEAQ come from the germline V gene. The DNA of the CDR3 is TGTGCCAGCAGCTTAGATCCTACCGGGGAGCTGTTTTTT. Its protein is CASSLDPTGELFF. The full variable domain, its missing parts supplied by reference TRBV7-8 and TRBJ2-2, is GAGVSQSPRYKVAKRGQDVALRCDPISGHVSLFWYQQALGQGPEFLTYFQNEAQLDKSGLPSDRFFAERPEGSVSTLKIQRTQQEDSAVYLCASSLDPTGELFFGEGSRLTVL.

This clonotype turned up a few times. This chain connects TRBV6-1 to TRBJ2-5; TRBD1 matches at 7 bases. Germline values: CDR1 MNHNS, CDR2 SASEGT. The trim removed 7 bases at V and 2 bases at J, leaving 7 bases unmatched. This CDR3 is 14 amino acids long. The DNA for the CDR3 is TGTGCCAGCAATTCACAGGGGTTGCAAGAGACCCAGTACTTC. The encoded protein is CASNSQGLQETQYF.

This clonotype was found a few times. The chain couples TRBV24-1 to TRBJ1-5; D remains unclear. The CDR3 runs to 12 residues. The V end was cut by 4 bases, the J end by 2 bases, with 2 bases between. CDR1 and CDR2 from the germline V gene are KGHDR and SFDVKD. The chain's CDR3 is CATSEGNQPQHF. In nucleotides, the CDR3 is TGTGCCACCAGTGAGGGCAATCAGCCCCAGCATTTT.

This clonotype was counted a single time. V is TRBV7-9 and J is TRBJ1-5; perhaps TRBD1 as D (5 bases). The CDR3 totals 14 residues. The V gene's germline CDR1 is SEHNR and CDR2 FQNEAQ (reference sequence). Trimming took off 6 bases at V and 9 bases at J, with 18 bases between the two ends. The CDR3 sequence: CASSPLGAQGPQHF. The CDR3 DNA sequence: TGTGCCAGCAGTCCCTTAGGCGCCCAGGGGCCCCAGCATTTT.

The chain uses TRBV7-2 and TRBJ2-5, with a tentative D call TRBD1 (5 bases). Deletions cut 3 bases from V and 4 bases from J, with 15 bases between. Germline V gene sequence: CDR1 SGHTA, CDR2 FQGNSA. This CDR3 contains 15 residues. The CDR3 loop is CASSFDRVKRETQYF. The CDR3 DNA follows: TGTGCCAGCAGCTTCGACAGAGTAAAACGAGAGACCCAGTACTTC.

The V and J genes are TRBV12-3 or TRBV12-4 and TRBJ2-3; unclear D gene. This CDR3 is 13 amino acids long. Trimming removed 3 bases at V and 7 bases at J, with 11 bases between. The chain's CDR3 is CASSFYPTHTQYF. Written as DNA, the CDR3 is TGTGCCAGCAGTTTTTACCCGACCCATACGCAGTATTTT.

This clonotype was observed many times. The chain links TRBV7-8 to TRBJ2-2, with 10 bases aligning to TRBD1. Germline lookup yields CDR1 SGHVS and CDR2 FQNEAQ. Losses at the gene ends were 6 bases for V and 4 bases for J; bases not matched to a gene: 5. The CDR3 is 15 amino acids. CDR3 in DNA: TGTGCCAGCAGTCCGGGACAGGGGAGCACCGGGGAGCTGTTTTTT. Its protein product is CASSPGQGSTGELFF.

The sample holds a few counts of this clonotype. The chain combines TRBV11-3 with TRBJ2-2; a weak D match, TRBD2 (5 bases). Germline values: CDR1 SGHNT, CDR2 YENEEA. This CDR3 region has 16 residues. The V gene lost 5 bases and the J gene lost 3 bases, with 16 bases spanning the gap. DNA of the CDR3: TGTGCCAGCAGCCGACCCCGGGGTGGGGACACCGGGGAGCTGTTTTTT. Translation: CASSRPRGGDTGELFF.

This clonotype was seen more than once but under ten times. The chain's CDR3 is CASSYSSGQDYGYTF. Here the CDR3 DNA reads TGTGCCAGCAGTTACTCGTCGGGACAGGACTATGGCTACACCTTC. The genes are TRBV6-5 and TRBJ1-2, with 8 positions matching TRBD1. Unmatched junction bases numbered 3, after V lost 0 bases and J lost 3 bases. This CDR3 spans 15 amino acids. Germline CDR1 and CDR2: MNHEY and SVGAGI.

Only a few counts were recorded for this clonotype. The genes are TRBV7-6 and TRBJ2-6; the D is unclear. V shed 2 bases and J shed 0 bases, with 5 bases lying between them. The V gene's germline CDR1 is SGHVS and CDR2 FNYEAQ. The CDR3 covers 15 residues. The DNA of the CDR3 is TGTGCCAGCAGCTTATCACCCTCTGGGGCCAACGTCCTGACTTTC. Amino acid sequence: CASSLSPSGANVLTF.

The chain is built from TRBV7-9 and TRBJ1-5; D remains ambiguous. The CDR3 runs to 17 residues. V was clipped by 5 bases and J by 0 bases, with 17 bases between them. Germline CDR1 and CDR2: SEHNR and FQNEAQ (reference sequence). This CDR3 is CASSVGQVPYSNQPQHF. The CDR3 DNA reads as TGTGCCAGCAGCGTTGGGCAGGTCCCTTATAGCAATCAGCCCCAGCATTTT.

This clonotype has a single count. The chain links TRBV10-2 to TRBJ2-7, with a possible D match to TRBD2 (5 bases). CDR1 is WSHSY and CDR2 is SAAADI in the germline V gene. The CDR3 is 13 amino acids. Trimming took off 5 bases at V and 4 bases at J, with 12 bases between the two ends. The CDR3 region is CASSPGNQYEQYF. The CDR3 nucleotides read TGCGCCAGCAGTCCGGGGAATCAATACGAGCAGTACTTC.

The chain employs TRBV4-2 and TRBJ2-5; D tentatively fits TRBD1 or TRBD2 (5 bases each). Germline V CDR1 and CDR2: LGHNA, YNFKEQ. CDR3 length equals 14 residues. Between the trimmed V and J ends, which lost 4 bases and 5 bases, there was a span of 14 bases. The chain's CDR3 is CASSRVGVEETQYF. The CDR3 DNA is TGTGCCAGCAGCCGGGTGGGGGTAGAGGAGACCCAGTACTTC.

Worth noting for this clonotype: A clone one base away is much larger, so this may be a read error. The chain links TRBV6-6 to TRBJ1-4; no firm D call. This CDR3 is 16 amino acids long. Germline V lookup: CDR1 MNHNY, CDR2 SVGAGI (reference sequence). The V gene lost 5 bases and the J gene lost 0 bases, with 13 bases spanning the gap. CDR3 amino acids: CASSDAGRATNEKLFF. CDR3 nucleotides: TGTGCCAGCAGTGATGCAGGCCGTGCAACTAATGAAAAACTGTTTTTT.

This clonotype was counted only a few times. The rearrangement uses TRBV20-1 and TRBJ1-1; TRBD1 might be the D (5 bases). Germline-derived CDR1 and CDR2 are DFQATT and SNEGSKA (reference sequence). The V and J ends lost 1 base and 3 bases respectively, with 15 bases between them. The CDR3 length is 15 residues. The CDR3 DNA sequence: TGCAGTGCTAGAGGCGACGGGACGATGGACACTGAAGCTTTCTTT. Its translation is CSARGDGTMDTEAFF.

The CDR3 DNA is TGCGCCAGCAGCCAAGGGGGGGACTATGGCTACACCTTC. It translates to CASSQGGDYGYTF. The chain combines TRBV4-3 with TRBJ1-2; possible D gene TRBD1, 5 bases. Per germline, CDR1 LGHNA and CDR2 YSLEER. Trimming shortened V by 1 base and J by 3 bases, and 6 bases separated the two germline ends. This CDR3 has 13 residues.

This chain uses TRBV12-5 with TRBJ2-7; possibly TRBD1 or TRBD2 for D (5 bases each). The CDR3 loop spans 13 amino acids. CDR1 and CDR2 (germline): LGHNT, FRNRAP. The CDR3 bases are TGTCCACGGGACCCCCTCCCTGTCTACGAGCAGTACTTC. It encodes CPRDPLPVYEQYF. The whole variable domain, remainder taken from reference TRBV12-5 and TRBJ2-7, is DARVTQTPRHKVTEMGQEVTMRCQPILGHNTVFWYRQTMMQGLELLAYFRNRAPLDDSGMPKDRFSAEMPDATLATLKIQPSEPRDSAVYFCPRDPLPVYEQYFGPGTRLTVT.

The chain uses TRBV7-9 and TRBJ1-2, with 7 bases lining up with TRBD1. Germline assignment: CDR1 SEHNR and CDR2 FQNEAQ (reference sequence). The CDR3 runs to 16 residues. V was clipped by 1 base and J by 8 bases; unmatched bases: 13. The DNA of the CDR3 is TGTGCCAGCAGCTTAGAGAGGTTCGAACAGGGGCCAGGCTACACCTTC. Residues: CASSLERFEQGPGYTF.

This clonotype was seen a handful of times. V usage is TRBV5-4 and J usage is TRBJ2-7, with 7 bases matching TRBD2. Trimming took 3 bases from V and 0 from J; bases not matched to a gene: 6. This CDR3 is 15 amino acids long. Per germline, CDR1 SGHNT and CDR2 YYREEE (reference sequence). The CDR3 is CASSSKAGISYEQYF. CDR3 in DNA: TGTGCCAGCAGCTCCAAAGCGGGAATCTCCTACGAGCAGTACTTC.

The chain couples TRBV3-1 to TRBJ2-1, with 8 bases aligning to TRBD2. There are 17 residues in the CDR3. The V gene's germline CDR1 is LGHDT and CDR2 YNNKEL (reference sequence). V was pared by 4 bases and J by 3 bases, with 11 bases of the junction left unmatched. The CDR3 spells CASSPRSAGAFYNEQFF. The CDR3, as DNA: TGTGCCAGCAGCCCCAGGTCAGCGGGAGCGTTCTACAATGAGCAGTTCTTC.